Sequencing of this TCR beta chain was carried out in a study of shared clonotypes between healthy human individuals. A note on this clone: Antigen: not known.

Germline CDR1 and CDR2: SGHRS and YFSETQ. This CDR3 comprises 16 residues. Trimming took 0 bases from V and 8 from J, leaving 17 bases between them. Study-wide points: Clonotype sharing across donors was expected to vary with sequencing depth.

Deep-level running was used for the assay. Investigators spread the genomic DNA of each subset evenly over several immunoSEQ plates. The method was immunoSEQ multiplex PCR; TCRdb's version includes in-frame clones alone and lacks a portion of them. This table holds under 1,100,000 clones, about 80% found once. The TCR originated in a man aged 18 to 29 in good health. The gene calls are TRBV5-1 and TRBJ1-4; TRBD1 is a possible D gene (5 bases). Material for sequencing was memory CD4+ T cells sorted from blood. Subset meaning: CD45RA-negative fraction. This CDR3 is CASSLGDRGLEEKLFF. The CDR3 coding sequence is TGCGCCAGCAGCTTGGGAGATCGGGGGTTAGAGGAAAAACTGTTTTTT.